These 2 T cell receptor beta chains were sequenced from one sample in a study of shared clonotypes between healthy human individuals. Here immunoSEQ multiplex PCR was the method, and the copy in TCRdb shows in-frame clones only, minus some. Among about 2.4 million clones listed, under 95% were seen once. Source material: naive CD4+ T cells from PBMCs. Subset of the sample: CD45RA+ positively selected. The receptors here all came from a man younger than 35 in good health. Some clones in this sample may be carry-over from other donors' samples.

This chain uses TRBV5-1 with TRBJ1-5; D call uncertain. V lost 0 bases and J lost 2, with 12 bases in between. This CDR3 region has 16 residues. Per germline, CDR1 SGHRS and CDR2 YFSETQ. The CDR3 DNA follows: TGCGCCAGCAGCTTGGGAGGTACTGAGGGCAATCAGCCCCAGCATTTT. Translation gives CASSLGGTEGNQPQHF. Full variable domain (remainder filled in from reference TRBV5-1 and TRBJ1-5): KAGVTQTPRYLIKTRGQQVTLSCSPISGHRSVSWYQQTPGQGLQFLFEYFSETQRNKGNFPGRFSGRQFSNSRSEMNVSTLELGDSALYLCASSLGGTEGNQPQHFGDGTRLSIL.

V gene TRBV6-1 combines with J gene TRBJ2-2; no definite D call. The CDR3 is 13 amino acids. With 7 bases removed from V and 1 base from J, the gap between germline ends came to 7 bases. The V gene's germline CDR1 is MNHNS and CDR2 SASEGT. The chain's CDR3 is CASTPLNTGELFF. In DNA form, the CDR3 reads TGTGCCAGCACCCCCCTGAACACCGGGGAGCTGTTTTTT.